The entry below gives a single TCR beta chain sequence along with its context. Only a few counts were recorded for this clone. Its antigen specificity is not known. Per-nucleotide qualities are absent, and no much larger clonotype sits a single base away. Healthy HIV-negative adults with no recently reported acute infections or vaccinations were included as donors. Every donor was a Caucasian adult living in Nashville, Tennessee, USA. The CD8 memory samples were a combination of magnetically selected CD45RO+ cells and CCR7-negative CD45RA+ effector memory (TemRA) cells. Blood was obtained by leukapheresis, after which PBMCs were separated by Ficoll-Histopaque density gradient centrifugation and cryopreserved in liquid nitrogen vapor phase. Analytical flow cytometry was used to check the purity and quantity of each magnetically sorted T cell population. Genomic DNA was isolated from every sorted fraction and measured by UV absorbance on a Nanodrop 2000c.

Spanning cysteine to phenylalanine, the CDR3 consists of 15 amino acids. The read is trimmed to its CDR3 DNA, 45 bases read in frame from base 1. The V end loses 1 base and the J end loses 5 bases, and a stretch of 12 bases separates them. Reading the germline V gene gives CDR1 MGHDK and CDR2 SYGVNS. This record belongs to a study of shared clonotypes between healthy human individuals (dated by TCRdb to 2018 to 2021). Study-level background: The cohort included three men and a couple of women between 18 and 49 years of age. The study deeply sequenced blood TCR repertoires of five healthy adults to estimate repertoire size and the extent of clonotype sharing between individuals. For each donor, CD4 naive and CD4 memory were each run on three plates, CD8 naive on two plates, and CD8 memory on one plate. Per donor, leukapheresis produced somewhere between about 0.9 and 9.5 billion PBMCs. To increase sequencing depth and limit assay-specific biases, different laboratories used diverse techniques to prepare libraries and sequence TCR repertoires.

Using the deep immunoSEQ assay, multiplex PCR amplified TCR CDR3 regions from genomic DNA. Extracted genomic DNA from each cell subset was distributed evenly across all wells of several immunoSEQ 96-well plates, and each plate was treated as a replicate. Each replicate PCR for sorted subsets received 200 ng genomic DNA, equal to 28,000 or so T cell genomes. Purified libraries were quantified with a Qubit 3.0 fluorometer, sized on a Bioanalyzer 2100, and re-quantified with the KAPA Library Quantification kit. Every immunoSEQ 96-well plate was sequenced on a dedicated single-read 150-cycle Illumina NextSeq 550 flow cell. Turning to the authors' computational methods: Because only junctional sequences without quality scores were contained in the immunoSEQ output, filtering matching that applied to full-length reads could not be performed. Sequences were annotated with PyIR, a Python wrapper for IgBLAST v1.9, using IMGT germline references to assign V/J genes and CDR3. Any read was removed if the V/J assignment was weak (E-value above 1e-6), the CDR3 was missing, or the read contained stop codons, out-of-frame junctions, or ambiguous translated residues. A V3J clonotype was defined by an identical inferred V gene, J gene, and CDR3 amino acid sequence. The percentage overlap between two repertoires was calculated by dividing the number of shared unique clonotypes by the size of the smaller repertoire. Three approaches were used to assess repertoire richness: RTK rarefaction, the Chao1 estimator, and Recon v2.1 estimates of unobserved clonotypes. For all TCRbeta clonotypes obtained by the gDNA method from a few donors, generation probabilities were computed with OLGA. TCRdb took over this immuneACCESS table, retaining in-frame rearrangements with V and J assigned. Such tables are incomplete; in checked studies, under half of the missing clones stem from an unresolved V gene, and the remainder is unexplained. V, J and clone size derive from that table, while D and trimming were established from the DNA sequence. This sample holds around 100,000 clones; approximately 70% were observed only once. In total, the top ten clones hold 20% to 25% of the sample.

Results the study describes overall, beyond this receptor: Pairwise subsampling indicated that sequencing depth was expected to affect the degree of clonotype sharing among donors. Even with the large sequencing depth, rarefaction of the sorted-subset datasets indicated that sequencing was incomplete. The genetic and exposure-history diversity represented was limited by the small number of donors. Sampling was restricted to blood, and TCR repertoires in tissue are likely to differ from TCR repertoires in blood. Naive subsets generally had larger estimated clonotype richness than memory subsets. Across a few donors, approximately 4.9% of naive CD4, 3% to 4% of naive CD8, about 2% of memory CD4, and approximately 0.42% of memory CD8 clonotypes were shared. Compared with non-shared clonotypes, the clonotypes found in all four sorted-subset donors had higher generation probabilities.

The TCR comes from a woman aged 25 to 39 in good health. The sequencing sample was made of memory CD8+ T cells sorted from blood. The cell subset or site label for this specimen denotes: CD45RO+ cells pooled with CCR7-negative TemRA cells. The sequence links TRBV25-1 to TRBJ2-4; a weak D assignment points to TRBD1 (6 bases agree). The CDR3 corresponds to CASSELDRTENIQYF. Here is the DNA: TGTGCCAGCAGTGAATTGGACAGAACGGAAAACATTCAGTACTTC.